Listed here are 13 T cell receptor beta chains from one sample, sequenced in a study of T cells after posttransplantation cyclophosphamide. Sequencing used immunoSEQ multiplex PCR; TCRdb keeps in-frame clones, though not all of them. The sample yields 8,000 to 9,500 clones, 90% seen once. A marrow graft followed busulfan-fludarabine conditioning, with cyclophosphamide on days +3 and +4. The sample consisted of CD4+ T cells sorted from blood, taken 1404 days after allogeneic stem cell transplant with posttransplant cyclophosphamide. These receptors came from a female patient aged 45-60 years who received an allogeneic stem cell transplant from a related donor, was CMV-positive, and had no GVHD. The graft donor may be the source of some T cells.

The chain has TRBV18 and TRBJ1-1; D is undetermined. The V gene lost 0 bases and the J gene lost 6 bases, with 11 bases spanning the gap. CDR3 length: 14 residues. The germline V gene has CDR1 KGHSH and CDR2 LQKENI. Here the CDR3 reads CASSPPRAGSEAFF. CDR3 nucleotides: TGTGCCAGCTCACCACCCCGGGCGGGATCTGAAGCTTTCTTT.

The V and J genes are TRBV15 and TRBJ2-7, with D maybe TRBD2 (5 bases). Germline V lookup: CDR1 LNHNV, CDR2 YYDKDF (reference sequence). The V end lost 3 bases, the J end lost 0 bases, and 12 bases lay between the germline ends. There are 15 residues in the CDR3. The DNA of the CDR3 is TGTGCCACCAGCAGTCAAAAGCGGAGCTCCTACGAGCAGTACTTC. Translation: CATSSQKRSSYEQYF. The complete variable domain, with remaining parts taken from reference TRBV15 and TRBJ2-7, reads DAMVIQNPRYQVTQFGKPVTLSCSQTLNHNVMYWYQQKSSQAPKLLFHYYDKDFNNEADTPDNFQSRRPNTSFCFLDIRSPGLGDTAMYLCATSSQKRSSYEQYFGPGTRLTVT.

J is TRBJ2-5 and V is TRBV25-1; 10 bases fit TRBD1. V shed 6 bases, J shed 2 bases, and the junction held 6 bases outside the gene matches. The germline gives CDR1 MGHDK, CDR2 SYGVNS. The CDR3 has 15 residues. The CDR3 region has the DNA TGTGCCAGCAGGGGGACAGGGGCAGGGCAAGAGACCCAGTACTTC. Its translation: CASRGTGAGQETQYF.

This clone was seen once. V and J are TRBV5-1 and TRBJ1-1; 8 nucleotides agree with TRBD1. Germline V gene data show CDR1 as SGHRS and CDR2 as YFSETQ. The CDR3 is 14 amino acids. V lost 3 bases to trimming and J lost 5 bases; unmatched junction nucleotides: 6. The CDR3 reads CASSSQRTGTEAFF. CDR3 in DNA: TGCGCCAGCAGCTCCCAACGGACAGGGACTGAAGCTTTCTTT.

The chain carries TRBV15 and TRBJ1-2; possibly TRBD1 for D (5 bases). Germline CDR1 reads LNHNV; CDR2 reads YYDKDF (reference sequence). The V gene lost 2 bases and the J gene lost 7 bases, with 14 bases spanning the gap. CDR3 length: 14 amino acids. The CDR3 bases are TGTGCCACCAGCAGACAGGGTCACCTTGTTGGCTACACCTTC. It specifies CATSRQGHLVGYTF.

This clone was observed a handful of times. The chain combines TRBV10-3 with TRBJ2-1; 7 bases map to TRBD2. The CDR3 consists of 14 residues. V dropped 6 bases and J dropped 4; count of bases not matched to a gene: 6. CDR1 is ENHRY, CDR2 SYGVKD, per germline. The CDR3 protein is CAIRAGERYNEQFF. The CDR3 nucleotides read TGTGCCATCAGGGCGGGAGAGCGTTACAATGAGCAGTTCTTC.

The V call is TRBV7-3, the J call TRBJ2-7; the match to TRBD2 covers 7 bases. V trimming: 1 base; J trimming: 0 bases; junction bases outside the gene matches: 3. Germline values: CDR1 SGHTA, CDR2 FQGTGA. The CDR3 totals 15 residues. CDR3 in DNA: TGTGCCAGCAGCTTAAGCGGGAGAGACTCCTACGAGCAGTACTTC. This gives the protein CASSLSGRDSYEQYF.

V usage is TRBV2 and J usage is TRBJ2-7; 9 nucleotides align to TRBD2. Per germline, CDR1 SNHLY and CDR2 FYNNEI. This CDR3 has 13 residues. The J segment lost 6 bases and the V segment lost 3 bases, leaving 3 bases of the junction unmatched. CDR3: CASSETSGGEQYF. The CDR3 bases are TGTGCCAGCAGTGAGACTAGCGGTGGCGAGCAGTACTTC.

V is TRBV7-6 and J is TRBJ2-1; TRBD2 is a possible D gene (5 bases). With 5 bases removed from V and 3 bases from J, the gap between germline ends came to 8 bases. This CDR3 has 13 residues. Looked up from germline, CDR1 is SGHVS and CDR2 is FNYEAQ. For the CDR3, the DNA is TGTGCCAGCAGCCCACTAGGCTACAATGAGCAGTTCTTC. Protein product: CASSPLGYNEQFF.

The genes are TRBV7-9 and TRBJ1-1; D might be TRBD1 (5 bases). The V gene's germline CDR1 is SEHNR and CDR2 FQNEAQ (reference sequence). The CDR3 contains 15 residues. Trimming removed 5 bases at V and 2 bases at J, with 15 bases between. The CDR3 is CASSPFWGGNTEAFF. CDR3 DNA: TGTGCCAGCAGCCCCTTTTGGGGGGGTAACACTGAAGCTTTCTTT.

The rearrangement links TRBV7-2 to TRBJ2-2; 9 bases are a match to TRBD2. V was pared by 3 bases and J by 8 bases, with 4 bases of the junction left unmatched. The CDR3 is made up of 14 amino acids. In germline, CDR1 is SGHTA, CDR2 FQGNSA. CDR3 protein: CASSLREGYGELFF. The CDR3 bases are TGTGCCAGCAGCTTGCGGGAGGGGTATGGGGAGCTGTTTTTT.

The chain couples TRBV7-2 to TRBJ2-6, with 11 bases identical to TRBD2. CDR1 is SGHTA and CDR2 is FQGNSA in the germline V gene. The CDR3 has 18 amino acids. Trimming at V came to 2 bases and at J to 3 bases, leaving 6 bases not matched to a gene. CDR3 loop: CASSLSRTSGLGANVLTF. In DNA, the CDR3 is TGTGCCAGCAGCTTATCCCGGACTAGCGGGCTTGGGGCCAACGTCCTGACTTTC.

The rearrangement uses TRBV29-1 and TRBJ2-5; tentatively, D is TRBD1 (5 bases). The CDR3 covers 14 residues. Germline V gives CDR1 SQVTM, CDR2 ANQGSEA. V dropped 6 bases and J dropped 7 bases, with 21 bases sitting between them. CDR3 DNA: TGCAGCGTCAGGATAGAGACGACAGTGGGGACCCAGTACTTC. It is translated as CSVRIETTVGTQYF. Based on the CDR3 plus reference TRBV29-1 and TRBJ2-5, the full variable domain is SAVISQKPSRDICQRGTSLTIQCQVDSQVTMMFWYRQQPGQSLTLIATANQGSEATYESGFVIDKFPISRPNLTFSTLTVSNMSPEDSSIYLCSVRIETTVGTQYFGPGTRLLVL.